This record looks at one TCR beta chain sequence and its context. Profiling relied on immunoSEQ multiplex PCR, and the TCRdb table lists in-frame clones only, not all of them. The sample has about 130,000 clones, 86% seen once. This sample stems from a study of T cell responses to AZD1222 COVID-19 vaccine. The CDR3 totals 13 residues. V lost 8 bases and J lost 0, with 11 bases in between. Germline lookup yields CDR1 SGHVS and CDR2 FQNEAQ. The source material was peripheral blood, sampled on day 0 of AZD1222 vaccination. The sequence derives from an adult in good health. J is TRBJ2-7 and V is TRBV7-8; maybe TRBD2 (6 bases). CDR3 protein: CASGGISSYEQYF. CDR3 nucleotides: TGTGCCAGCGGCGGGATTAGCTCCTACGAGCAGTACTTC.